This T cell receptor beta chain was sequenced during a study of blood T cell repertoires in COVID-19. Study-level information: Material from acute and convalescent COVID-19 was sourced from the United States, Italy and Spain.

Adults between roughly 18 and 89 years of age took part from 24 US areas. The ends lost 4 bases at V and 7 bases at J; junction bases unmatched: 7. This CDR3 is 14 amino acids long. Germline V CDR1 and CDR2: SGHRS, YFSETQ. Profiled with immunoSEQ multiplex PCR; TCRdb holds only in-frame clones, not every one. The sample lists a few hundred thousand clones; roughly four fifths were seen once. V gene TRBV5-1 combines with J gene TRBJ2-1, with 8 bases that match TRBD1. This clonotype originated in a man between 40 and 49 years old who had recovered from COVID-19. Specimen: PBMCs or T cells enriched from blood (not recorded which). The CDR3 loop is CASSIRTGRNEQFF. The CDR3 DNA is TGCGCCAGCAGCATCCGGACAGGGAGGAATGAGCAGTTCTTC. Full variable domain (rest looked up from reference TRBV5-1 and TRBJ2-1): KAGVTQTPRYLIKTRGQQVTLSCSPISGHRSVSWYQQTPGQGLQFLFEYFSETQRNKGNFPGRFSGRQFSNSRSEMNVSTLELGDSALYLCASSIRTGRNEQFFGPGTRLTVL.